The following is a T cell receptor beta chain sequence with its context. Its specificity is unknown. Assay: immunoSEQ multiplex PCR; the TCRdb copy retains only in-frame clones and omits some. The sample lists 950,000 to 1,100,000 clones, roughly 75% occurring once. The healthy adult donors were HIV-negative and reported no recent acute infections or vaccinations. These data belong to a study of shared clonotypes between healthy human individuals. Study-wide results and limits: Non-shared clonotypes had lower generation probabilities than those shared by all four donors. The genetic and exposure-history diversity represented was limited by few donors.

The CDR3 spans 15 residues. V lost 6 bases to trimming and J lost 6 bases; unmatched junction nucleotides: 9. The germline V gene encodes CDR1 SGHNT and CDR2 YYREEE (reference sequence). The J gene is TRBJ2-2, the V gene TRBV5-4; 9 positions match TRBD1. Sequencing was performed on memory CD4+ T cells sorted from blood. Subset here: CD45RA-negative fraction. The TCR comes from a man aged 18 to 35 in good health. For the CDR3, the DNA is TGTGCCAGCAACAAAATACAGGGGGCACCCGGGGAGCTGTTTTTT. Translation: CASNKIQGAPGELFF.